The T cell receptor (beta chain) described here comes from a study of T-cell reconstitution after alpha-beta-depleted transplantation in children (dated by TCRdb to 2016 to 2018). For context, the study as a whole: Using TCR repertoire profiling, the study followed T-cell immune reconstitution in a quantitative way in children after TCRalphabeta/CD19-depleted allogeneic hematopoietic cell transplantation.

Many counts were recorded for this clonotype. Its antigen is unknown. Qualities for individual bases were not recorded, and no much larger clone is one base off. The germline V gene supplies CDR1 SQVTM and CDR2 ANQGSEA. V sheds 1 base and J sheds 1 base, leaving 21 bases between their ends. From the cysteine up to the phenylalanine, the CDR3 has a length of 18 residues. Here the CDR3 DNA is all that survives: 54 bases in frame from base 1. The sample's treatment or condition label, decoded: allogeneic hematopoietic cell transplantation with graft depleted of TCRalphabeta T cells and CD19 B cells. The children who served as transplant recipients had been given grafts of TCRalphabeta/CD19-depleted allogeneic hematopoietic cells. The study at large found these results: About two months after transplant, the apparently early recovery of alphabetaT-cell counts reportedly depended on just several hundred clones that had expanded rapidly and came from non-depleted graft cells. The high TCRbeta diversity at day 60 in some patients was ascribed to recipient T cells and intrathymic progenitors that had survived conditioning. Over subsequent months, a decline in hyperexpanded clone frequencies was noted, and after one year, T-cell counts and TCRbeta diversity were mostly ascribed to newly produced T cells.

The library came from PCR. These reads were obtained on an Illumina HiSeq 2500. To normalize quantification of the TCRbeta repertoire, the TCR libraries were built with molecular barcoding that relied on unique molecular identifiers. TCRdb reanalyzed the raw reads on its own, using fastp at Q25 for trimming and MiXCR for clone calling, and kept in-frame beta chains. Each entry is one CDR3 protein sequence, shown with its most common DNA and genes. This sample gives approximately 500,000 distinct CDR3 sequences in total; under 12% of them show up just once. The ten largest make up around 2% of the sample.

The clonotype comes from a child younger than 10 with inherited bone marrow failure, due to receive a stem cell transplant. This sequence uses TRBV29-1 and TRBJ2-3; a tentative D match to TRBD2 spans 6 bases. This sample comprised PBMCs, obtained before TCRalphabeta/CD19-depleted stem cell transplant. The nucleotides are TGCAGCGTTGAAGGGGCAGCGGCTAGCGTCAGGGGCACAGATACGCAGTATTTT. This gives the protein CSVEGAAASVRGTDTQYF.